Sequencing of this TCR beta chain was carried out in a study of T cells in Graves' hyperthyroidism and ophthalmopathy. The investigators amplified TCR beta CDR3 regions from RNA transcripts. The HTBI primer set was used in a first-round RT-PCR of the TCR CDR3. TCRdb re-analysed the multiplex PCR reads in MiXCR, keeping a single row per CDR3 protein. Of over 250,000 distinct CDR3 sequences listed, about 25% were seen once; the top ten hold 20% to 30%. Overall study findings and caveats: In blood, most of the thyroid clonotypes expanded above 0.001 were also present. Using 13 V-J features, a model discriminated ophthalmopathy from stable hyperthyroidism.

This clonotype has ten or more counts. Its antigen is as yet unknown. CDR1 is SGHDT, CDR2 YYEEEE, per germline. V lost 4 bases, J lost 7 bases, and 11 bases stayed unmatched. CDR3 length: 16 residues. Ahead of any ophthalmopathy symptoms, the blood sample was obtained at the first diagnosis of hyperthyroidism. The sequencing sample was made of blood. This chain joins TRBV5-6 and TRBJ1-2; 12 positions agree with TRBD1. The clonotype originates from a man aged 35 to 55 with Graves' hyperthyroidism that later progressed to Graves' ophthalmopathy. Here the CDR3 reads CASSRDPGQGAVGYTF. CDR3 nucleotides: TGTGCCAGCAGCCGAGATCCGGGACAGGGGGCCGTTGGCTACACCTTC.